This TCR beta chain was sequenced in a study of T cell repertoires in cytomegalovirus infection. This clonotype was observed many times. Antigen unknown. TCRdb recomputed calls from the reads with MiXCR, one row per CDR3 protein. The sample yields roughly 280,000 distinct CDR3 sequences, less than 25% seen once. This CDR3 spans 16 amino acids. The germline V gene has CDR1 MNHEY and CDR2 SVGEGT. V lost 0 bases and J 4 bases, leaving 16 bases between the germline ends. The source of this sequence is a human donor in good health (CMV status not recorded). Some clones in this sample may be carry-over from other donors' samples. The V and J genes are TRBV6-2 or TRBV6-3 and TRBJ2-7; tentatively, D is TRBD1 (5 bases). Source: cultured PBMCs, taken from culture after CMV antigen stimulation. The CDR3 protein is CASSYSGRAFGYEQYF. The DNA of the CDR3 is TGTGCCAGCAGTTACTCCGGCAGGGCGTTTGGGTACGAGCAGTACTTC.